The clone carrying this TCR beta chain was seen at least ten times. What it recognizes is unknown. This record belongs to a study of identical twins. Notes on the study in general: Abundant beta clonotypes from cord blood bore fewer insertions; memory repertoires lacked this pattern. Sharing of beta out-of-frame sequences by twins showed a weaker excess. Models came in too low on out-of-frame TCR alpha sharing in monozygotic twins.

The length of the CDR3 is 14 residues. J gave up 4 bases and V 10 bases, and 7 bases lay outside the gene matches. One entry per CDR3 protein, called by TCRdb with MiXCR from the 5' RACE reads. Seen here are roughly 260,000 distinct CDR3 sequences, around 7.6% observed once, and the top ten hold under 6%. The sample was also reused in another study, on yellow fever vaccine responses in identical twins.

This receptor was obtained from a woman between 18 and 30 years old in good health. Sample: CD8+ T cells sorted from blood. The chain employs TRBV12-3 or TRBV12-4 and TRBJ2-1; 10 bases map to TRBD2. As DNA, the CDR3 is TGTGCCACTAGAAGCGGGGGGGTTTACAATGAGCAGTTCTTC. It specifies CATRSGGVYNEQFF.